The 17 T cell receptor beta chains in this list originate from one sample, sequenced in a study of blood T cells in healthy people across ages. A second about 7 to 11 cycle PCR used barcoded and J-beta primers. In TCRdb, the 5' RACE reads were re-called with MiXCR into one record per CDR3 protein. Of 650,000 to 1,000,000 distinct CDR3 sequences listed, around 34% were seen once; the top ten hold 10% to 15%. The sample was blood. Receptors were obtained from a man aged 18-30 years in good health.

J is TRBJ2-5 and V is TRBV18; a possible D gene is TRBD1 (6 bases). V shed 2 bases and J shed 7 bases, with 14 bases lying between them. This CDR3 is built from 14 residues. Germline CDR1 reads KGHSH; CDR2 reads LQKENI. The CDR3 DNA is TGTGCCAGCTCACCATCGGTCCAAGGGGGGACCCAGTACTTC. This codes for CASSPSVQGGTQYF.

This clonotype was seen ten or more times. The chain links TRBV28 to TRBJ2-6; D gene unclear. V lost 3 bases and J lost 1, with 16 bases in between. Looked up from germline, CDR1 is MDHEN and CDR2 is SYDVKM. The CDR3 is 18 amino acids. CDR3 amino acids: CASSLRDIGASGANVLTF. CDR3 nucleotide sequence: TGTGCCAGCAGTTTGCGAGACATCGGAGCATCTGGGGCCAACGTCCTGACTTTC.

V is TRBV2 and J is TRBJ2-7; 9 bases are shared with TRBD1. The J segment lost 5 bases and the V segment lost 8 bases, leaving 7 bases of the junction unmatched. Germline V gives CDR1 SNHLY, CDR2 FYNNEI. The CDR3 extends over 13 amino acids. The CDR3 is CASGNRGRDEQYF. The DNA for the CDR3 is TGTGCCAGCGGAAACAGGGGGCGCGACGAGCAGTACTTC.

The chain employs TRBV4-1 and TRBJ1-2; 8 bases line up with TRBD1. V was pared by 2 bases and J by 8 bases, with 10 bases of the junction left unmatched. This CDR3 spans 15 amino acids. Germline CDR1 reads MGHRA; CDR2 reads YSYEKL. CDR3 in DNA: TGCGCCAGCAGCCAACCCCACGACAGGGGAGGGGGCTACACCTTC. Translating it yields CASSQPHDRGGGYTF.

This clonotype was counted only a few times. The chain links TRBV7-9 to TRBJ1-1; possible D gene TRBD1, 5 bases. Per the germline V gene, CDR1 is SEHNR and CDR2 is FQNEAQ (reference sequence). V shed 5 bases and J shed 1 base, with 11 bases lying between them. This CDR3 comprises 14 residues. The CDR3 coding sequence is TGTGCCAGCAGCGTCGGGGGATCGAACACTGAAGCTTTCTTT. Translating it yields CASSVGGSNTEAFF.

This sequence joins TRBV20-1 and TRBJ1-1, with TRBD1 identical over 7 bases. Trimming cost V 0 bases and J 3 bases; bases outside gene matches: 7. CDR3 length equals 15 residues. Germline CDR1 is DFQATT and CDR2 is SNEGSKA (reference sequence). The CDR3 region has the DNA TGCAGTGCTAGAGATAAGACAGGGACGGACACTGAAGCTTTCTTT. Protein product: CSARDKTGTDTEAFF.

This clonotype was counted between two and nine times. This rearrangement joins TRBV19 to TRBJ2-1; D unresolved. CDR1 and CDR2 (germline): LNHDA, SQIVND (reference sequence). Trimming left V 7 bases short and J 5 bases short, with 24 bases between. CDR3 size: 17 residues. The CDR3 bases are TGTGCCAGTACCCCGAGACCTATGGGAATTCAAAACAATGAGCAGTTCTTC. Encoded protein: CASTPRPMGIQNNEQFF.

This clonotype was seen a few times. This chain links TRBV28 with TRBJ2-1; 7 nucleotides agree with TRBD1. The J call is uncertain, as TRBJ2-7 better fits the DNA end. This CDR3 is 16 amino acids long. CDR1 MDHEN and CDR2 SYDVKM come from the germline V gene. The CDR3 loop reads CASSSPQGVSYNEQYF. For the CDR3, the DNA is TGTGCCAGCAGTTCCCCCCAGGGGGTCTCCTACAATGAGCAGTACTTC.

The chain carries TRBV15 and TRBJ1-4; D not resolved. The V gene lost 0 bases and the J gene lost 6 bases, with 11 bases spanning the gap. CDR3 size: 15 residues. Germline assignment: CDR1 LNHNV and CDR2 YYDKDF (reference sequence). The CDR3 DNA follows: TGTGCCACCAGCAGAGATGTCCGCCAGTATGAAAAACTGTTTTTT. This gives the protein CATSRDVRQYEKLFF.

This chain links TRBV25-1 with TRBJ1-1, with 7 bases lining up with TRBD1. V lost 1 base, J lost 2 bases, and 7 bases stayed unmatched. The CDR3 is 16 amino acids. CDR1 is MGHDK, CDR2 SYGVNS, per germline. CDR3 sequence reads: CASSEFSGDSNTEAFF. DNA of the CDR3: TGTGCCAGCAGTGAATTTTCGGGGGACAGTAACACTGAAGCTTTCTTT. Together with reference TRBV25-1 and TRBJ1-1, the CDR3 gives the full variable domain: EADIYQTPRYLVIGTGKKITLECSQTMGHDKMYWYQQDPGMELHLIHYSYGVNSTEKGDLSSESTVSRIRTEHFPLTLESARPSHTSQYLCASSEFSGDSNTEAFFGQGTRLTVV.

The chain carries TRBV6-6 and TRBJ1-5; D gene uncertain. CDR1 and CDR2 from the germline V gene are MNHNY and SVGAGI (reference sequence). The CDR3 contains 14 residues. Trimming left V 2 bases short and J 3 bases short, with 8 bases between. DNA for the CDR3: TGTGCCAGCAGTTACCTTACAGACAATCAGCCCCAGCATTTT. Amino acid sequence: CASSYLTDNQPQHF.

This clonotype was observed many times. This chain joins TRBV7-6 and TRBJ2-5; 7 bases match TRBD1. The CDR3 consists of 14 residues. CDR1 and CDR2 (germline): SGHVS, FNYEAQ. Trimming took 5 bases from V and 5 from J; bases not matched to a gene: 8. The CDR3 region has the DNA TGTGCCAGCAGCCCCGACAGGGATAAGGAGACCCAGTACTTC. Its translation is CASSPDRDKETQYF. Variable domain in full (rest from reference TRBV7-6 and TRBJ2-5): GAGVSQSPRYKVTKRGQDVALRCDPISGHVSLYWYRQALGQGPEFLTYFNYEAQQDKSGLPNDRFSAERPEGSISTLTIQRTEQRDSAMYRCASSPDRDKETQYFGPGTRLLVL.

In its sample, this clonotype was seen once. A much more abundant neighbour one base away suggests this may be a read error. The rearrangement uses TRBV5-1 and TRBJ2-1; D may be TRBD2 (6 bases). The V gene lost 0 bases and the J gene lost 13 bases, with 17 bases spanning the gap. This CDR3 contains 14 residues. Germline V gives CDR1 SGHRS, CDR2 YFSETQ. The DNA of the CDR3 is TGCGCCAGCAGCTTGGTATTGAGGGAGGAGACCCAGTTCTTC. Residues: CASSLVLREETQFF.

The J gene is TRBJ2-5, the V gene TRBV4-3, with D uncertain. The V end lost 4 bases, the J end lost 4 bases, and 10 bases lay between the germline ends. This CDR3 region has 13 residues. Germline CDR1 reads LGHNA; CDR2 reads YSLEER. This chain's CDR3 is CASSPAPRETQYF. The DNA for the CDR3 is TGCGCCAGCAGCCCAGCTCCCCGAGAGACCCAGTACTTC.

The CDR3 reads CASSYGGNYNSPLHF. In nucleotides, the CDR3 is TGTGCCAGCAGTTACGGGGGAAACTATAATTCACCCCTCCACTTT. The chain employs TRBV6-5 and TRBJ1-6, with a tentative D call TRBD1 (5 bases). Trimming took 2 bases from V and 3 from J, leaving 8 bases between them. Germline CDR1 and CDR2: MNHEY and SVGAGI. The CDR3 is made up of 15 amino acids.

This chain joins TRBV27 and TRBJ1-2; TRBD1 matches 7 bases. J was trimmed by 5 bases and V by 5 bases; bases with no gene match: 11. CDR1 MNHEY and CDR2 SMNVEV come from the germline V gene (reference sequence). This CDR3 is built from 15 residues. The chain's CDR3 is CASSQSKGAGYGYTF. In DNA form, the CDR3 reads TGTGCCAGCAGTCAGTCGAAGGGGGCTGGGTATGGCTACACCTTC.

The DNA of the CDR3 is TGTGCCAGCAGCTTAGGGAGAGGCGAAAAACTGTTTTTT. Amino acids: CASSLGRGEKLFF. The chain combines TRBV7-2 with TRBJ1-4; D not resolved. Germline CDR1 reads SGHTA; CDR2 reads FQGNSA. The CDR3 spans 13 residues. V lost 1 base and J 8 bases, leaving 8 bases between the germline ends.